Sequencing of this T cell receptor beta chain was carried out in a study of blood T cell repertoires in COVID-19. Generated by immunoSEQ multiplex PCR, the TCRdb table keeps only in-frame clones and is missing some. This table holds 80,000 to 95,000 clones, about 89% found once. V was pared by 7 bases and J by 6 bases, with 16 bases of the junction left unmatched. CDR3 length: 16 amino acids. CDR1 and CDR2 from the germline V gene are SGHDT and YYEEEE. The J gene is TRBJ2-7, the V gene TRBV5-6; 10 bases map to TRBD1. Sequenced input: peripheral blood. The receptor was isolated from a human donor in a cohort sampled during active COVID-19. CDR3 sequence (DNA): TGTGCCAGCGGGCCAGGGGGGGACAGGGGCCTTGGCGAGCAGTACTTC. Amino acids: CASGPGGDRGLGEQYF.